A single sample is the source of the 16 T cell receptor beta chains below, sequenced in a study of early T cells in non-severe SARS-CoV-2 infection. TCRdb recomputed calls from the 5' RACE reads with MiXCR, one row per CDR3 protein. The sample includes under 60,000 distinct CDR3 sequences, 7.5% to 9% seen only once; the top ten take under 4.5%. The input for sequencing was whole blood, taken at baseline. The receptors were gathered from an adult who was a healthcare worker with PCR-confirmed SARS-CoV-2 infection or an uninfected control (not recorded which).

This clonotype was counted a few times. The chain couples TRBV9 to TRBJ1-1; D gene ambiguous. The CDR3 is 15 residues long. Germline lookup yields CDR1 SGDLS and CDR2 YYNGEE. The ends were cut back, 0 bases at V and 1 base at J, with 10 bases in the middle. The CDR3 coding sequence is TGTGCCAGCAGCGTAGACGGCCGAGGGAACACTGAAGCTTTCTTT. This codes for CASSVDGRGNTEAFF.

The CDR3 sequence: CASSDGSIGIQYF. The CDR3 DNA sequence: TGTGCCAGCAGTGATGGAAGCATTGGCATTCAGTACTTC. The V call is TRBV6-1, the J call TRBJ2-4; D ambiguous. CDR1 is MNHNS, CDR2 SASEGT, per germline. Between the trimmed V and J ends, which lost 3 bases and 9 bases, there was a span of 12 bases. This CDR3 has 13 residues.

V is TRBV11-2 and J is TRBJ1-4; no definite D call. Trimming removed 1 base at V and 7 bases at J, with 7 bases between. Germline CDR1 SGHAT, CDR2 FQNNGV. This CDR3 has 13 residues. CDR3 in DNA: TGTGCCAGCAGCTTAGTTCTTCGTGAAAAACTGTTTTTT. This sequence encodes CASSLVLREKLFF.

In nucleotides, the CDR3 is TGCAGCGTGGGAGAATCTGGAAACACCATATATTTT. Its protein is CSVGESGNTIYF. The chain recombines TRBV29-1 with TRBJ1-3; D ambiguous. CDR3 size: 12 residues. With 6 bases removed from V and 1 base from J, the gap between germline ends came to 7 bases. CDR1 and CDR2 from the germline V gene are SQVTM and ANQGSEA.

CDR3 protein: CASSLEQGALQGQYF. In DNA, the CDR3 is TGTGCCAGCAGCTTAGAACAGGGGGCGCTTCAGGGGCAGTATTTT. The rearrangement joins TRBV11-2 to TRBJ2-3; TRBD1 aligns across 9 bases. With 0 bases clipped from V and 11 bases from J, the junction kept 9 bases outside the gene matches. The CDR3 is made up of 15 amino acids. CDR1 is SGHAT, CDR2 FQNNGV, per germline.

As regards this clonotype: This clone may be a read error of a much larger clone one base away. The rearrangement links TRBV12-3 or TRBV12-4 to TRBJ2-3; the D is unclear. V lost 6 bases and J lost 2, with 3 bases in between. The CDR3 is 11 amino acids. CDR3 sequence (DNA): TGTGCCAGCAGGTTCACAGATACGCAGTATTTT. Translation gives CASRFTDTQYF.

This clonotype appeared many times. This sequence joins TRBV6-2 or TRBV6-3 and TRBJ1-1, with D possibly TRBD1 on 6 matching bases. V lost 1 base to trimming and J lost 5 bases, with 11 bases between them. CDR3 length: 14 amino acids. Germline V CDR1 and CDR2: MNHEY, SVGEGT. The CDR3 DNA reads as TGTGCCAGCAGTTACTGGTGGGGGCCGACTGAAGCTTTCTTT. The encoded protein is CASSYWWGPTEAFF.

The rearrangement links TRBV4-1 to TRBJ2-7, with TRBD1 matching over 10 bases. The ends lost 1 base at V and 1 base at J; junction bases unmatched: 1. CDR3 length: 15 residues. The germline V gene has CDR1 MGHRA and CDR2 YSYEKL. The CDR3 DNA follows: TGCGCCAGCAGCCAAGGGACAGGGGGTTCCTACGAGCAGTACTTC. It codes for CASSQGTGGSYEQYF.

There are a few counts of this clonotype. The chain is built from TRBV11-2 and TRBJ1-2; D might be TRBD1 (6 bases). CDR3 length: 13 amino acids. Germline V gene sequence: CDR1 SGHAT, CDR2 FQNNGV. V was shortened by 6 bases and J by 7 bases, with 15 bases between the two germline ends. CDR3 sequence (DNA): TGTGCCAGCAGACTAAACAGGGTTAGTGGCTACACCTTC. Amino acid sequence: CASRLNRVSGYTF.

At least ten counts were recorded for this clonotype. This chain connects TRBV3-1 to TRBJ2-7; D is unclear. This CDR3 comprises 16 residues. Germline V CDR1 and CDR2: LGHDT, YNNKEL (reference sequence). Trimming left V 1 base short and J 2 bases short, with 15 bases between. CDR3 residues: CASSQVYSPTTYEQYF. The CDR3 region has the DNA TGTGCCAGCAGCCAAGTTTACAGCCCAACCACCTACGAGCAGTACTTC.

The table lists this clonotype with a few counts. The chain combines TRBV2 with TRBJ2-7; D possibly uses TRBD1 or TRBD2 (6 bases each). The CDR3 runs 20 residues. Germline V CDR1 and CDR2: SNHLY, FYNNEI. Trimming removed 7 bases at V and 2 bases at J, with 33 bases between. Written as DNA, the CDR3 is TGTGCCAGCACCAATGAGCCCGGGACAAGCGGGTTCGCCCCCCCCTACGAGCAGTACTTC. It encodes CASTNEPGTSGFAPPYEQYF. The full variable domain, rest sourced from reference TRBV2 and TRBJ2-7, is EPEVTQTPSHQVTQMGQEVILRCVPISNHLYFYWYRQILGQKVEFLVSFYNNEISEKSEIFDDQFSVERPDGSNFTLKIRSTKLEDSAMYFCASTNEPGTSGFAPPYEQYFGPGTRLTVT.

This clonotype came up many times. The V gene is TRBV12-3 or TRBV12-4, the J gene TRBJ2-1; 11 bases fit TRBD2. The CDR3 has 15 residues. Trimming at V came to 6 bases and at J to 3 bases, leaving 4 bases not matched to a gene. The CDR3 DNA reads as TGTGCCAGCAGGGCGCTAGCGGGGGGCTACAATGAGCAGTTCTTC. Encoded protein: CASRALAGGYNEQFF.

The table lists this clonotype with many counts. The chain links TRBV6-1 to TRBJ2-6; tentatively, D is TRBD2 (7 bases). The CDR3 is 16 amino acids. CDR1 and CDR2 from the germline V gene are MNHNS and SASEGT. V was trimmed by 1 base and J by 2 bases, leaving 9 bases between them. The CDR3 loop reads CASSEGGGPGANVLTF. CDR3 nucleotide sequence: TGTGCCAGCAGTGAAGGCGGGGGCCCTGGGGCCAACGTCCTGACTTTC.

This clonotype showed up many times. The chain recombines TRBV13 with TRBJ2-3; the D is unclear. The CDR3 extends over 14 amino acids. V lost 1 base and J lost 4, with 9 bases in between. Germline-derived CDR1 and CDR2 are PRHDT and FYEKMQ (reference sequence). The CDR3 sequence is CASSLEFRPDTQYF. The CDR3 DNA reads TGTGCCAGCAGCTTAGAATTCCGCCCAGATACGCAGTATTTT.

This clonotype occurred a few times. The CDR3 spells CASSVATGSSYEQYF. In nucleotides, the CDR3 is TGTGCCAGCAGCGTAGCAACAGGGAGCTCCTACGAGCAGTACTTC. The chain combines TRBV9 with TRBJ2-7, with a tentative D call TRBD1 (6 bases). The V gene lost 0 bases and the J gene lost 0 bases, with 10 bases spanning the gap. The CDR3 has 15 amino acids. The V gene's germline CDR1 is SGDLS and CDR2 YYNGEE.

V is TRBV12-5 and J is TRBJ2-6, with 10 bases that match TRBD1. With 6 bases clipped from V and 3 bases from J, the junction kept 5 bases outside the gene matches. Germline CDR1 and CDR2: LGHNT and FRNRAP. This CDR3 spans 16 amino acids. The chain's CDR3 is CASGPGQGVGANVLTF. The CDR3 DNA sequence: TGTGCTAGTGGCCCTGGACAGGGGGTTGGGGCCAACGTCCTGACTTTC.